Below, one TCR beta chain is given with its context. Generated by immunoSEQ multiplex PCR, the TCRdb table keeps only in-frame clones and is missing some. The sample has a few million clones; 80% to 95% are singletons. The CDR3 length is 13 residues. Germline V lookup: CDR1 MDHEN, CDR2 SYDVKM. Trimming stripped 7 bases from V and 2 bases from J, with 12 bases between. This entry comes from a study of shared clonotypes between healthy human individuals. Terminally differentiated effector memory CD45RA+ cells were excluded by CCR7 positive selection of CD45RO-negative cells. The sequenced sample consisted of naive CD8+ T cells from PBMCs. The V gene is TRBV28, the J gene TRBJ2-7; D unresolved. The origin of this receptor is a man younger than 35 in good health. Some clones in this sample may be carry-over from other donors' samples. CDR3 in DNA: TGTGCCAGCACCACGATCGACCCCTACGAGCAGTACTTC. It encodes CASTTIDPYEQYF.